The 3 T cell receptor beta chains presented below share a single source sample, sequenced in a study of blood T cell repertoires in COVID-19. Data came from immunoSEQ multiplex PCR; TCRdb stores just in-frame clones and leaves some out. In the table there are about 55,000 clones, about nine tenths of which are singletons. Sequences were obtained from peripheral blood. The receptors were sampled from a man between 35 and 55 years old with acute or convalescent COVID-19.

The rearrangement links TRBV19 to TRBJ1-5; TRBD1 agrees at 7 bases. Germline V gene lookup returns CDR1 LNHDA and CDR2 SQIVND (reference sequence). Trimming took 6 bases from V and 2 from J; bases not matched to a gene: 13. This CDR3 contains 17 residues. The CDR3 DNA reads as TGTGCCAGTAGGGGCAGGGGGGAGAGAAGTGGCAATCAGCCCCAGCATTTT. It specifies CASRGRGERSGNQPQHF.

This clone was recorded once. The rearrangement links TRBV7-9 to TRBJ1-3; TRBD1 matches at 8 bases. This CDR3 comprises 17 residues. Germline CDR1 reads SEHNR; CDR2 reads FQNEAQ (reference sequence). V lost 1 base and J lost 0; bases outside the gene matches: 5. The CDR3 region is CASSLGTGPTSGNTIYF. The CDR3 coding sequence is TGTGCCAGCAGCTTAGGGACAGGGCCTACCTCTGGAAACACCATATATTTT.

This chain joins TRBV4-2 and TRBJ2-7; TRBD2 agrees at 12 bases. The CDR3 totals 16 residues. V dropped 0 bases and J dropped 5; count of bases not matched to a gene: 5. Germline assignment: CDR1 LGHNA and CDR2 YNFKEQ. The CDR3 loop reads CASSQEPGLAGNEQYF. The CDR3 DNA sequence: TGTGCCAGCAGCCAAGAACCTGGACTAGCGGGAAACGAGCAGTACTTC.